The clone carrying this T cell receptor (beta chain) was counted a few times. Its cognate antigen is unknown. This sample is part of a study of blood T cells in healthy people across ages. Study-wide results and caveats: Without sorted subsets, naive and antigen-experienced compartments could not be conclusively compared. Among long-lived donors, naive CD4+ cells were more numerous and diversity higher than in aged donors.

A sample-barcoded 5' primer and a J-beta primer mix were used in a second PCR of roughly 7 to 12 cycles. From the 5' RACE reads, TCRdb called clonotypes with MiXCR, one entry per CDR3 protein. The sample has 780,000 or so distinct CDR3 sequences, 45% to 70% seen once. V trimming: 4 bases; J trimming: 6 bases; junction bases outside the gene matches: 8. Germline-derived CDR1 and CDR2 are SGHVS and FNYEAQ. The CDR3 spans 15 residues. Input material: blood. The TCR sequence derives from a man in his forties in good health. The V call is TRBV7-6, the J call TRBJ2-1; 8 positions agree with TRBD1. The CDR3 here is CASSSQYRGFNEQFF. CDR3 nucleotides: TGTGCCAGCAGCTCACAGTACAGGGGGTTCAATGAGCAGTTCTTC.